This T cell receptor (beta chain) comes out of a study of OX40 agonist ivuxolimab in advanced cancers. Study overall: Patients in the trial were receiving intravenous ivuxolimab every 2 weeks, at doses of 0.01 to 10 mg/kg. The group had a mean age of 60 years, ranged from roughly 23 to 79, and was 80% to 90% male. Prior checkpoint blockade (anti-PD-1, anti-PD-L1 or anti-CTLA-4) was permitted; less than 45% had it.

Study observations and caveats: There was clonal expansion of CD4+ and CD8+ blood T cells by week 6 at 0.1 to 3.0 mg/kg.

As to this clone: What it binds is not known.

Some clones are missing from TCRdb's copy, which holds only in-frame ones; the method was immunoSEQ multiplex PCR. The data contain some 77,000 clones, over 70% of them seen just once; the ten biggest clones take up 0.76%. V was clipped by 7 bases and J by 5 bases, with 17 bases between them. The CDR3 is 14 amino acids. Germline-derived CDR1 and CDR2 are SNHLY and FYNNEI. The source of this sequence is an adult with an advanced solid tumor such as melanoma, head and neck, liver or kidney cancer. V gene TRBV2 combines with J gene TRBJ1-1, with no clear D. The sample was CD4+ or CD8+ T cells sorted from blood, taken in a trial of the OX40 agonist ivuxolimab. Written as DNA, the CDR3 is TGTGCCAGCACCCGAATAGGTGGGAGGACTGAAGCTTTCTTT. This translates into CASTRIGGRTEAFF.